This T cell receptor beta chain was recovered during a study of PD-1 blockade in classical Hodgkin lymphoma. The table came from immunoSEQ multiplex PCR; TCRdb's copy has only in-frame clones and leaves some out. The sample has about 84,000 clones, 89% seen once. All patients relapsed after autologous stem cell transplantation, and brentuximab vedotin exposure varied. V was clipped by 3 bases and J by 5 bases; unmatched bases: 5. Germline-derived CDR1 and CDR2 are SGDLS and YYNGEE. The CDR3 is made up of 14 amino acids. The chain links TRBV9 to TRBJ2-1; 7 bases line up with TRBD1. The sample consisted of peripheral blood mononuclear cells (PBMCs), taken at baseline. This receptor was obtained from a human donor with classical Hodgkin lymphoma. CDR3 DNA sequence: TGTGCCAGCAGCGCGGGACAGTTAGACAATGAGCAGTTCTTC. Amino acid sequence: CASSAGQLDNEQFF. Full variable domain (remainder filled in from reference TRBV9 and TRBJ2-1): DSGVTQTPKHLITATGQRVTLRCSPRSGDLSVYWYQQSLDQGLQFLIQYYNGEERAKGNILERFSAQQFPDLHSELNLSSLELGDSALYFCASSAGQLDNEQFFGPGTRLTVL.